These 25 T cell receptor beta chains share one sample of origin, sequenced in a study of blood T cell repertoires in COVID-19. The repertoire was sequenced with immunoSEQ multiplex PCR; TCRdb's copy has only in-frame clones and lacks some. This sample has over 85,000 clones, with about 83% found just once. Sequenced input: peripheral blood. The receptors derive from a man in his forties or fifties with active or convalescent COVID-19.

This chain uses TRBV21-1 with TRBJ1-5; the table assigns TRBD1, which was not confirmed against the DNA. TRBV21-1 is reported as a pseudogene. The CDR3 spans 14 residues. CDR3 region: CASSKGQGAEPQHF. CDR3 bases: TGTGCCAGCAGCAAAGGACAGGGGGCGGAGCCCCAGCATTTT.

The gene calls are TRBV5-1 and TRBJ2-7, with D possibly matching TRBD2 (5 bases). Germline CDR1 SGHRS, CDR2 YFSETQ. The CDR3 contains 13 residues. The V end was cut by 4 bases, the J end by 4 bases, with 12 bases between. The CDR3 coding sequence is TGCGCCAGCAGCGTTACTAGAGAATACGAGCAGTACTTC. Its protein is CASSVTREYEQYF.

The chain joins TRBV6-2 or TRBV6-3 to TRBJ1-6; D is possibly TRBD1 (5 bases). CDR1 and CDR2 (germline): MNHEY, SVGEGT. V lost 0 bases and J lost 11, with 14 bases in between. The CDR3 runs 15 residues. DNA of the CDR3: TGTGCCAGCAGTTACTCCGGACATCCTGTTCCACCCCTCCACTTT. Its translation is CASSYSGHPVPPLHF.

The chain uses TRBV27 and TRBJ1-1; D perhaps matches TRBD1 (5 bases). Looked up from germline, CDR1 is MNHEY and CDR2 is SMNVEV (reference sequence). CDR3 length: 15 residues. Trimming took off 0 bases at V and 4 bases at J, with 12 bases between the two ends. CDR3 residues: CASSLSEGRGTEAFF. As DNA, the CDR3 is TGTGCCAGCAGTTTATCGGAAGGTAGGGGCACTGAAGCTTTCTTT.

This rearrangement joins TRBV29-1 to TRBJ1-4; D not resolved. Germline lookup yields CDR1 SQVTM and CDR2 ANQGSEA. V was trimmed by 8 bases and J by 5 bases, leaving 9 bases between them. The CDR3 spans 11 residues. CDR3 amino acids: CSQLQNEKLFF. CDR3 DNA: TGCAGCCAATTACAGAATGAAAAACTGTTTTTT.

The chain couples TRBV19 to TRBJ2-2; D is possibly TRBD1 (5 bases). The V end lost 5 bases, the J end lost 7 bases, and 8 bases lay between the germline ends. Per the germline V gene, CDR1 is LNHDA and CDR2 is SQIVND (reference sequence). The CDR3 loop spans 12 amino acids. CDR3 sequence: CASSATVGELFF. CDR3 DNA: TGTGCCAGTAGTGCGACAGTCGGGGAGCTGTTTTTT.

This rearrangement joins TRBV10-3 to TRBJ1-4; no clear D gene. Germline assignment: CDR1 ENHRY and CDR2 SYGVKD. The V end was cut by 10 bases, the J end by 3 bases, with 12 bases between. The CDR3 runs to 13 residues. This chain's CDR3 is CATGRLSNEKLFF. Here the CDR3 DNA reads TGTGCCACCGGCCGACTTTCTAATGAAAAACTGTTTTTT.

In its sample, this clone was seen once. The chain combines TRBV29-1 with TRBJ2-5; D is perhaps TRBD1 (5 bases). The CDR3 sequence is 12 residues long. Trimming pared 6 bases from V and 5 bases from J, leaving 13 bases between. The germline CDR1 and CDR2 sequences are SQVTM and ANQGSEA. CDR3 loop: CSVYQGPETQYF. CDR3 DNA sequence: TGCAGCGTATACCAGGGTCCGGAGACCCAGTACTTC.

This rearrangement joins TRBV20-1 to TRBJ2-1; 7 bases are shared with TRBD2. Germline lookup yields CDR1 DFQATT and CDR2 SNEGSKA (reference sequence). The CDR3 spans 11 residues. The CDR3 protein is CRCRVGGEQFF. The CDR3 coding sequence is TGCAGGTGCAGGGTGGGGGGGGAGCAGTTCTTC.

This chain links TRBV18 with TRBJ1-1, with D uncertain. The CDR3 covers 14 residues. From germline, CDR1 is KGHSH and CDR2 LQKENI. V lost 0 bases and J 1 base, leaving 6 bases between the germline ends. In DNA form, the CDR3 reads TGTGCCAGCTCACCACCGCTAGGGAACACTGAAGCTTTCTTT. Translating gives CASSPPLGNTEAFF.

CDR3 in DNA: TGTGCCAGCAGCTTCCTCGGAGGAGAAGTCTACGAGCAGTACTTC. Translated, it gives CASSFLGGEVYEQYF. V is TRBV13 and J is TRBJ2-7; TRBD2 might be the D (5 bases). Germline values: CDR1 PRHDT, CDR2 FYEKMQ (reference sequence). Trimming removed 3 bases at V and 3 bases at J, with 15 bases between. There are 15 residues in the CDR3.

This clone occurred once. The gene calls are TRBV18 and TRBJ2-5, with 10 bases identical to TRBD1. Germline V gives CDR1 KGHSH, CDR2 LQKENI. The CDR3 runs to 16 residues. Unmatched junction bases numbered 5, after V lost 0 bases and J lost 4 bases. CDR3 sequence (DNA): TGTGCCAGCTCACCACCGGGGACAGGGGTTTTAGAGACCCAGTACTTC. The encoded protein is CASSPPGTGVLETQYF.

The V and J genes are TRBV7-5 and TRBJ2-4; the table's D call TRBD1 went unverified against the DNA. TRBV7-5 is a recognized pseudogene. This CDR3 contains 15 residues. CDR3 loop: CVRSLRQPAKNIQYF. CDR3 coding DNA: TGTGTCAGAAGCTTAAGACAGCCTGCCAAAAACATTCAGTACTTC.

This chain joins TRBV18 and TRBJ2-3, with D unclear. The germline CDR1 and CDR2 sequences are KGHSH and LQKENI. Trimming removed 2 bases from V and 2 bases from J, with 8 bases in between. The CDR3 spans 14 residues. For the CDR3, the DNA is TGTGCCAGCTCACCAGAAGCCGCCACAGATACGCAGTATTTT. Protein: CASSPEAATDTQYF. The full variable domain, rest sourced from reference TRBV18 and TRBJ2-3, is NAGVMQNPRHLVRRRGQEARLRCSPMKGHSHVYWYRQLPEEGLKFMVYLQKENIIDESGMPKERFSAEFPKEGPSILRIQQVVRGDSAAYFCASSPEAATDTQYFGPGTRLTVL.

The V gene is TRBV9, the J gene TRBJ1-2; D not resolved. The CDR3 loop spans 14 amino acids. Trimming stripped 2 bases from V and 0 bases from J, with 8 bases between. Germline values: CDR1 SGDLS, CDR2 YYNGEE. CDR3 in DNA: TGTGCCAGCAGCGTCCTAACAGCTAACTATGGCTACACCTTC. Translation: CASSVLTANYGYTF. Full variable domain (remainder filled in from reference TRBV9 and TRBJ1-2): DSGVTQTPKHLITATGQRVTLRCSPRSGDLSVYWYQQSLDQGLQFLIQYYNGEERAKGNILERFSAQQFPDLHSELNLSSLELGDSALYFCASSVLTANYGYTFGSGTRLTVV.

The J gene is TRBJ2-5, the V gene TRBV7-3; 8 positions match TRBD1. V shed 1 base and J 5 bases; nucleotides not matched to a gene: 6. Germline loops: CDR1 SGHTA, CDR2 FQGTGA. The CDR3 has 15 residues. The CDR3 sequence is CASSLSSGGFETQYF. The CDR3 nucleotides read TGTGCCAGCAGCTTAAGCTCAGGGGGCTTTGAGACCCAGTACTTC.

The chain uses TRBV6-6 and TRBJ1-2, with D perhaps TRBD1 (6 bases). Between the trimmed V and J ends, which lost 0 bases and 8 bases, there was a span of 16 bases. CDR3 length: 15 amino acids. In germline, CDR1 is MNHNY, CDR2 SVGAGI (reference sequence). The CDR3 is CASSYSNGGLGGYTF. The CDR3 DNA follows: TGTGCCAGCAGTTACTCGAACGGGGGGCTCGGAGGCTACACCTTC.

A few counts support this clone. This chain links TRBV5-6 with TRBJ1-1, with D tentatively TRBD1 (6 bases). The CDR3 covers 14 residues. Germline CDR1 is SGHDT and CDR2 is YYEEEE. Trimming left V 1 base short and J 7 bases short, with 14 bases between. Here the CDR3 reads CASSLRRGAGEAFF. The CDR3 nucleotides are TGTGCCAGCAGCTTGAGGCGGGGGGCTGGTGAAGCTTTCTTT.

The rearrangement links TRBV11-2 to TRBJ1-2; the D gene is possibly TRBD1 (6 bases). V was trimmed by 1 base and J by 2 bases, leaving 14 bases between them. This CDR3 has 16 amino acids. Germline V gene lookup returns CDR1 SGHAT and CDR2 FQNNGV. CDR3 nucleotide sequence: TGTGCCAGCAGCTTAGGGAGACAGGATCCCAACTATGGCTACACCTTC. This encodes CASSLGRQDPNYGYTF.

V is TRBV6-5 and J is TRBJ1-6; 7 bases are a match to TRBD1. Trimming took 4 bases from V and 5 from J; bases not matched to a gene: 5. This CDR3 spans 15 amino acids. From germline, CDR1 is MNHEY and CDR2 SVGAGI. CDR3 residues: CASSFLGTDNSPLHF. DNA for the CDR3: TGTGCCAGCAGTTTCCTCGGGACAGATAATTCACCCCTCCACTTT.

V gene TRBV5-1 combines with J gene TRBJ2-5, with 7 nucleotides matching TRBD1. Losses at the gene ends were 4 bases for V and 1 base for J; bases not matched to a gene: 10. This CDR3 has 16 amino acids. Germline CDR1 reads SGHRS; CDR2 reads YFSETQ. DNA of the CDR3: TGCGCCAGCAGCGAAGGACAGGCCAGTCTCCAAGAGACCCAGTACTTC. The encoded protein is CASSEGQASLQETQYF.

As regards this clone: An end of the junction differs from the germline gene, which may be a read error. This chain links TRBV7-7 with TRBJ2-2; D is perhaps TRBD1 (6 bases). The CDR3 extends over 15 amino acids. Germline CDR1 and CDR2: SSHAT and FNYEAQ (reference sequence). DNA of the CDR3: TGTGCTAGCAGTCCTGGGGGACAAAACACCGGGGAGCTGTTTTTT. Protein: CASSPGGQNTGELFF. Complete variable domain (other parts from reference TRBV7-7 and TRBJ2-2): GAGVSQSPRYKVTKRGQDVTLRCDPISSHATLYWYQQALGQGPEFLTYFNYEAQPDKSGLPSDRFSAERPEGSISTLTIQRTEQRDSAMYRCASSPGGQNTGELFFGEGSRLTVL.

This chain links TRBV5-1 with TRBJ2-5; TRBD2 might be the D (5 bases). The germline gives CDR1 SGHRS, CDR2 YFSETQ. The CDR3 loop spans 14 amino acids. Trimming left V 0 bases short and J 4 bases short, with 10 bases between. The CDR3 DNA reads as TGCGCCAGCAGCTTGGAAGGAGAGGGAGAGACCCAGTACTTC. Translation gives CASSLEGEGETQYF.

The chain employs TRBV9 and TRBJ1-1; D remains ambiguous. V lost 0 bases and J 1 base, leaving 10 bases between the germline ends. Germline lookup yields CDR1 SGDLS and CDR2 YYNGEE. The CDR3 consists of 15 residues. CDR3 sequence reads: CASSVGAPGNTEAFF. The DNA for the CDR3 is TGTGCCAGCAGCGTAGGAGCCCCAGGGAACACTGAAGCTTTCTTT. Variable domain in full (rest from reference TRBV9 and TRBJ1-1): DSGVTQTPKHLITATGQRVTLRCSPRSGDLSVYWYQQSLDQGLQFLIQYYNGEERAKGNILERFSAQQFPDLHSELNLSSLELGDSALYFCASSVGAPGNTEAFFGQGTRLTVV.

The chain uses TRBV19 and TRBJ2-7; 8 bases match TRBD1. Germline values: CDR1 LNHDA, CDR2 SQIVND (reference sequence). The ends lost 6 bases at V and 4 bases at J; junction bases unmatched: 11. This CDR3 region has 15 residues. In DNA, the CDR3 is TGTGCCAGTAGGAGATACGAACAGGGGGATTACGAGCAGTACTTC. Protein sequence: CASRRYEQGDYEQYF.